The rows below give T cell receptor beta chains drawn from one sample of a study of Tregs in tolerant kidney transplant recipients. TCRdb's copy holds only in-frame clones and misses some; the assay was immunoSEQ multiplex PCR. In the table there are about 59,000 clones, 83% of which are singletons. Input material: CD4+ T cells from blood. The receptors were sampled from a human donor in good health. Both conserved end residues are part of each CDR3. The D gene is left open where the match is weak. Part of the rows lack a size; the others show once, few, many or a class for expanded clones.

-	TRBD2	TRBV30	TRBJ2-5	CASSSGRAGGETQYF	TGTGCCTCATCTAGCGGGAGGGCCGGGGGGGAGACCCAGTACTTC
-	-	TRBV19	TRBJ1-6	CASSIKFHILAGPGRSPLHF	TGTGCCAGTAGTATTAAGTTTCATATCTTGGCCGGGCCAGGAAGGTCACCCCTCCACTTT
-	-	TRBV19	TRBJ2-1	CASSPAPLLEAPWEFF	TGTGCCAGTAGCCCCGCACCCCTACTAGAGGCGCCTTGGGAGTTCTTC
-	-	TRBV5-1	TRBJ2-5	CASFLQGGETQYF	TGCGCCAGCTTTTTACAGGGCGGAGAGACCCAGTACTTC
once	-	TRBV10-3	TRBJ2-3	CAISEPPPGEGDTQYF	TGTGCCATCAGTGAGCCTCCTCCGGGAGAAGGCGATACGCAGTATTTT
-	TRBD2	TRBV5-4	TRBJ2-5	CASSPGGSQETQYF	TGTGCCAGCAGCCCCGGGGGGTCTCAAGAGACCCAGTACTTC
-	TRBD2	TRBV27	TRBJ2-2	CASSPLRDYSRGELFF	TGTGCCAGCAGTCCCCTCCGGGACTACAGCCGTGGGGAGCTGTTTTTT
-	TRBD2	TRBV18	TRBJ2-7	CASSSAGGPSDEQYF	TGTGCCAGCTCATCAGCGGGAGGGCCGTCGGACGAGCAGTACTTC
-	-	TRBV7-2	TRBJ1-2	CASSSRGGDNYGYTF	TGTGCCAGCAGCTCTCGAGGGGGGGACAACTATGGCTACACCTTC
-	-	TRBV5-5	TRBJ1-2	CASSLAAGLVLGYTF	TGTGCCAGCAGCTTGGCCGCAGGTCTGGTTTTGGGCTACACCTTC
many	TRBD1	TRBV6-1	TRBJ1-2	CASSVRTGGADGYTF	TGTGCCAGCAGTGTAAGGACAGGGGGCGCGGATGGCTACACCTTC
-	-	TRBV27	TRBJ2-3	CASSLSRGPTDTQYF	TGTGCCAGCAGTTTATCTCGGGGGCCGACAGATACGCAGTATTTT
-	-	TRBV7-3	TRBJ2-3	CASSLGLTDTQYF	TGTGCCAGCAGCTTAGGGCTGACAGATACGCAGTATTTT
few	-	TRBV10-3	TRBJ1-3	CAILASGPGNTIYF	TGTGCCATCTTAGCGTCCGGGCCTGGAAACACCATATATTTT
-	-	TRBV7-2	TRBJ2-7	CASSRKTGPTNEQYF	TGTGCCAGCAGCCGCAAGACAGGACCTACTAACGAGCAGTACTTC
once	-	TRBV6-1	TRBJ2-5	CASIRVAEETQYF	TGTGCCAGCATCCGGGTAGCGGAAGAGACCCAGTACTTC
-	TRBD1	TRBV18	TRBJ2-7	CASSPGQGRPIDEQYF	TGTGCCAGCTCACCGGGACAGGGGCGGCCGATCGACGAGCAGTACTTC
-	-	TRBV11-2	TRBJ1-3	CASSLPRRQFLSGNTIYF	TGTGCCAGCAGCCTCCCCCGGCGGCAGTTCCTCTCTGGAAACACCATATATTTT
-	-	TRBV11-3	TRBJ2-7	CASSLGLATYEQYF	TGTGCCAGCAGCTTAGGGCTAGCTACCTACGAGCAGTACTTC
-	TRBD2	TRBV27	TRBJ2-7	CASSPILSGRAGYEQYF	TGTGCCAGCAGTCCTATTCTTAGCGGGAGGGCCGGGTACGAGCAGTACTTC
few	-	TRBV5-1	TRBJ2-5	CASSFGQGGGQETQYF	TGCGCCAGCAGCTTCGGACAGGGAGGGGGCCAAGAGACCCAGTACTTC
-	TRBD1	TRBV6-5	TRBJ2-2	CASSSGTGNTGELFF	TGTGCCAGCAGTTCAGGGACAGGGAACACCGGGGAGCTGTTTTTT
-	TRBD2	TRBV9	TRBJ2-5	CASSAFGRGGETQYF	TGTGCCAGCAGCGCCTTCGGCCGGGGAGGGGAGACCCAGTACTTC
-	TRBD1	TRBV5-4	TRBJ1-2	CASSVGQGAGYTF	TGTGCCAGCAGCGTGGGACAGGGAGCCGGCTACACCTTC
-	-	TRBV19	TRBJ2-2	CASSPISGGELFF	TGTGCCAGTAGCCCAATTAGTGGCGGGGAGCTGTTTTTT
-	-	TRBV2	TRBJ2-7	CASSPDRSYEQYF	TGTGCCAGCAGTCCAGACAGGTCCTACGAGCAGTACTTC
-	-	TRBV2	TRBJ1-2	CASSDGSDFYGYTF	TGTGCCAGCAGTGATGGGTCCGACTTCTATGGCTACACCTTC
-	-	TRBV4-1	TRBJ2-3	CASSHPRDTQYF	TGCGCCAGCAGCCACCCAAGGGATACGCAGTATTTT
-	TRBD2	TRBV7-9	TRBJ2-1	CASSRLALDYNEQFF	TGTGCCAGCAGCCGACTAGCTTTAGACTACAATGAGCAGTTCTTC
-	-	TRBV30	TRBJ2-7	CAFTRDRGYEQYF	TGTGCCTTTACCCGGGACCGTGGCTACGAGCAGTACTTC
-	-	TRBV18	TRBJ2-5	CASRPAGTRETQYF	TGTGCCAGCCGCCCCGCGGGGACCAGGGAGACCCAGTACTTC
-	-	TRBV29-1	TRBJ2-3	CSGAGGISTDTQYF	TGCAGCGGGGCTGGCGGAATTAGCACAGATACGCAGTATTTT